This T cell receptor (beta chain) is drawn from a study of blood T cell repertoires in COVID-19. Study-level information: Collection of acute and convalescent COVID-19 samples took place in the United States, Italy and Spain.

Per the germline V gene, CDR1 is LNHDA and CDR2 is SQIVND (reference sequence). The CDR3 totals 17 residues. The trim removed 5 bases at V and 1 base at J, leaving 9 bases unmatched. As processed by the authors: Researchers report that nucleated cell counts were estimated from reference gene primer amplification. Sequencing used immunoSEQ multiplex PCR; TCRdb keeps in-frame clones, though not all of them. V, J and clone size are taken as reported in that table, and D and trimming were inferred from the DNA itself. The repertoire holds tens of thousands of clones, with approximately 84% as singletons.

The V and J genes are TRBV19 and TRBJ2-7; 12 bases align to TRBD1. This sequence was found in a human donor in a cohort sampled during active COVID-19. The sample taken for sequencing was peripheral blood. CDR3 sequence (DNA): TGTGCCAGTAGTGAATCCGGGACAGGGGGCGCGTCCTACGAGCAGTACTTC. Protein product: CASSESGTGGASYEQYF.